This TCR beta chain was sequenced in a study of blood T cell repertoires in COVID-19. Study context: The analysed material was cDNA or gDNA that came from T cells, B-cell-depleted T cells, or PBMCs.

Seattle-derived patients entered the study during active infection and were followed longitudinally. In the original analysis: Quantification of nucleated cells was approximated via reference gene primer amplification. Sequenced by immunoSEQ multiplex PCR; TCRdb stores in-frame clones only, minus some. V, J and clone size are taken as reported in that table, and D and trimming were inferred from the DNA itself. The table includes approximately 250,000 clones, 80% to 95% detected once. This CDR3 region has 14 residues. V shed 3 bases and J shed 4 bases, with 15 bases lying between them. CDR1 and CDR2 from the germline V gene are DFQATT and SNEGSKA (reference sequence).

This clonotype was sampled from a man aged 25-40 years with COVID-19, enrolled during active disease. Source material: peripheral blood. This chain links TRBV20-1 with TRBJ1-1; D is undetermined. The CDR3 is CSASKWGEGTEAFF. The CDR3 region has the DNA TGCAGTGCTAGTAAGTGGGGAGAGGGCACTGAAGCTTTCTTT.